This note documents a single T cell receptor beta chain sequence. Its antigen remains unidentified. This sample is part of a study of cytomegalovirus exposure and HLA in healthy donors. Overall study results and limits: The authors later found TCR association rates varying by HLA locus, with DRB1 most and HLA-C fewest. Many donors shared some public TCRs, even though most TCR sequences were rare. Testing in vitro showed a few CMV-associated chains specific for CMV antigens. TCR beta sequences reportedly predicted the HLA-A and HLA-B alleles of most subjects accurately.

The CDR3 extends over 15 amino acids. The V gene end was trimmed by 5 bases and the J gene end by 7 bases; junction bases not matched to a gene: 11. In germline, CDR1 is SGHTA, CDR2 FQGNSA. 60 Vbeta and 13 Jbeta primers were used in PCR. Method: immunoSEQ multiplex PCR; TCRdb's copy keeps in-frame clones and lacks some. Among 150,000 to 200,000 clones listed, approximately 83% were seen once. V is TRBV7-2 and J is TRBJ2-4; 7 bases agree with TRBD1. The TCR sequence derives from a male donor in good health and CMV-seronegative. The source material was PBMCs. CDR3 nucleotide sequence: TGTGCCAGCAGCCCTCCCCCTCAGGGGGAGAACATTCAGTACTTC. Protein product: CASSPPPQGENIQYF.